These 31 T cell receptor beta chains came from one sample sequenced in a study of T cell responses to AZD1222 COVID-19 vaccine. Sequencing used immunoSEQ multiplex PCR; TCRdb keeps in-frame clones, though not all of them. The table has 250,000 to 300,000 clones, around 92% seen once. The sample was peripheral blood, taken 28 days after the second AZD1222 dose. The origin of the receptors is an adult who received the AZD1222 COVID-19 vaccine.

This clone was seen just once. V gene TRBV3-1 (or the pseudogene TRBV3-2) combines with J gene TRBJ1-2; D not certain. V was shortened by 1 base and J by 5 bases, with 11 bases between the two germline ends. CDR3 length: 14 residues. Germline-derived CDR1 and CDR2 are LGHDT and YNNKEL (reference sequence). The CDR3 sequence is CASSQGLGRYGYTF. The CDR3 DNA reads TGTGCCAGCAGCCAAGGACTGGGGAGGTATGGCTACACCTTC.

The rearrangement uses TRBV30 and TRBJ2-7; 7 nucleotides align to TRBD1. V lost 5 bases to trimming and J lost 2 bases; unmatched junction nucleotides: 12. Germline V gene data show CDR1 as GTSNPN and CDR2 as SVGIG (reference sequence). The CDR3 has 15 amino acids. DNA for the CDR3: TGTGCCTGGTCTCCCTCCGGGACAGTTCCCTACGAGCAGTACTTC. Translation gives CAWSPSGTVPYEQYF.

This chain joins TRBV28 and TRBJ2-7, with D possibly called TRBD1 or TRBD2 (5 bases each). Trimming removed 8 bases at V and 0 bases at J, with 14 bases between. The germline V gene encodes CDR1 MDHEN and CDR2 SYDVKM. This CDR3 has 14 residues. The CDR3 DNA reads as TGTGCCAGCGGTCGAGCAGGGAGCTCCTACGAGCAGTACTTC. This gives the protein CASGRAGSSYEQYF.

The rearrangement uses TRBV10-3 and TRBJ1-5; 9 positions agree with TRBD1. The CDR3 is made up of 15 amino acids. Looked up from germline, CDR1 is ENHRY and CDR2 is SYGVKD. Unmatched junction bases numbered 8, after V lost 3 bases and J lost 8 bases. The CDR3 nucleotides read TGTGCCATCAGTGACGCGGGACAGGGTAGGGAGCCCCAGCATTTT. It codes for CAISDAGQGREPQHF.

V is TRBV5-1 and J is TRBJ1-1; tentatively, D is TRBD1 (6 bases). The V gene lost 1 base and the J gene lost 1 base, with 17 bases spanning the gap. In germline, CDR1 is SGHRS, CDR2 YFSETQ. The CDR3 is 17 residues long. Here the CDR3 reads CASSLTSGARGNTEAFF. CDR3 sequence (DNA): TGCGCCAGCAGCTTGACCTCAGGGGCAAGGGGGAACACTGAAGCTTTCTTT. Using reference TRBV5-1 and TRBJ1-1 for the parts outside the CDR3, the full variable domain is KAGVTQTPRYLIKTRGQQVTLSCSPISGHRSVSWYQQTPGQGLQFLFEYFSETQRNKGNFPGRFSGRQFSNSRSEMNVSTLELGDSALYLCASSLTSGARGNTEAFFGQGTRLTVV.

This clone was observed once. This sequence joins TRBV6-5 and TRBJ1-4; 9 bases map to TRBD1. The CDR3 covers 15 residues. Germline trimming cut 6 bases from V and 8 bases from J; bases unmatched to any gene: 10. Germline V lookup: CDR1 MNHEY, CDR2 SVGAGI. CDR3 amino acids: CASSSGTGRREKLFF. The CDR3 nucleotides are TGTGCCAGCAGCTCAGGGACAGGGCGCAGGGAAAAACTGTTTTTT.

V gene TRBV18 combines with J gene TRBJ2-7, with 8 bases fitting TRBD1. The V gene end was trimmed by 3 bases and the J gene end by 7 bases; junction bases not matched to a gene: 8. The CDR3 loop spans 14 amino acids. CDR1 and CDR2 (germline): KGHSH, LQKENI. CDR3 amino acids: CASSPRTGREEQYF. The DNA for the CDR3 is TGTGCCAGCTCACCCCGGACAGGGAGAGAAGAGCAGTACTTC.

The V call is TRBV4-3, the J call TRBJ1-2; 8 bases match TRBD1. The CDR3 has 15 amino acids. Per germline, CDR1 LGHNA and CDR2 YSLEER. Germline trimming cut 0 bases from V and 6 bases from J; bases unmatched to any gene: 6. The CDR3 sequence is CASSQEVTGGNGYTF. The CDR3 nucleotides read TGCGCCAGCAGCCAAGAAGTAACAGGGGGAAATGGCTACACCTTC.

This clone showed up just once. The chain links TRBV11-3 to TRBJ2-2; a weak D match, TRBD2 (5 bases). The V end was cut by 1 base, the J end by 0 bases, with 6 bases between. CDR1 SGHNT and CDR2 YENEEA come from the germline V gene. The CDR3 extends over 15 amino acids. The CDR3, as DNA: TGTGCCAGCAGCTTAGTCGGGACGAACACCGGGGAGCTGTTTTTT. Translating it yields CASSLVGTNTGELFF.

This clone was recorded once. V and J are TRBV7-9 and TRBJ2-1, with a possible D match to TRBD2 (6 bases). Germline CDR1 and CDR2: SEHNR and FQNEAQ (reference sequence). There are 15 residues in the CDR3. The V end lost 6 bases, the J end lost 6 bases, and 18 bases lay between the germline ends. CDR3: CASSPRRAGGNEQFF. As DNA, the CDR3 is TGTGCCAGCAGTCCAAGGAGGGCCGGGGGCAATGAGCAGTTCTTC.

This chain links TRBV10-2 with TRBJ1-3, with 7 bases fitting TRBD1. Looked up from germline, CDR1 is WSHSY and CDR2 is SAAADI. With V trimmed by 5 bases and J by 8 bases, 12 bases remained unmatched. The CDR3 spans 15 residues. CDR3: CASSLQGSGVDTIYF. CDR3 DNA sequence: TGCGCCAGCAGTTTACAGGGGTCGGGGGTTGACACCATATATTTT.

V usage is TRBV15 and J usage is TRBJ2-5; tentatively, D is TRBD1 (5 bases). From germline, CDR1 is LNHNV and CDR2 YYDKDF (reference sequence). This CDR3 is built from 13 residues. Trimming left V 1 base short and J 5 bases short, with 8 bases between. CDR3 nucleotide sequence: TGTGCCACCAGCAGAGTACAGGTCGAGACCCAGTACTTC. It codes for CATSRVQVETQYF.

This clone was recorded once. This chain connects TRBV7-3 to TRBJ2-5; the D gene is possibly TRBD1 (6 bases). With 5 bases removed from V and 5 bases from J, the gap between germline ends came to 15 bases. Germline V gene data show CDR1 as SGHTA and CDR2 as FQGTGA. The CDR3 totals 14 residues. The CDR3 nucleotides read TGTGCCAGCAGCCCCCAGGCAGGGGTGGAGACCCAGTACTTC. Translating gives CASSPQAGVETQYF.

The chain is built from TRBV19 and TRBJ1-1; D is uncertain. The CDR3 is 14 amino acids. Trimming pared 6 bases from V and 1 base from J, leaving 12 bases between. The germline gives CDR1 LNHDA, CDR2 SQIVND (reference sequence). DNA for the CDR3: TGTGCCAGTAGCCAAATTGGTGGGAACACTGAAGCTTTCTTT. Protein sequence: CASSQIGGNTEAFF.

This rearrangement joins TRBV28 to TRBJ1-1; D uncertain. Germline V gene data show CDR1 as MDHEN and CDR2 as SYDVKM. CDR3 length: 15 amino acids. Trimming pared 0 bases from V and 3 bases from J, leaving 11 bases between. The CDR3 bases are TGTGCCAGCAGTTTATGGACCGCAAGGGACACTGAAGCTTTCTTT. Translated: CASSLWTARDTEAFF.

This CDR3 reads CASSVGGHGGETQYF. DNA for the CDR3: TGTGCCAGCAGCGTAGGTGGGCATGGCGGGGAGACCCAGTACTTC. This sequence joins TRBV9 and TRBJ2-5; perhaps TRBD2 as D (5 bases). The V and J ends lost 0 bases and 5 bases respectively, with 14 bases between them. The CDR3 covers 15 residues. Looked up from germline, CDR1 is SGDLS and CDR2 is YYNGEE.

The J gene is TRBJ2-1, the V gene TRBV10-2, with D uncertain. The CDR3 has 13 amino acids. Germline CDR1 WSHSY, CDR2 SAAADI. With 2 bases removed from V and 6 bases from J, the gap between germline ends came to 8 bases. CDR3 residues: CASSEPPPNEQFF. As DNA, the CDR3 is TGCGCCAGCAGTGAGCCGCCGCCCAATGAGCAGTTCTTC.

The rearrangement joins TRBV27 to TRBJ2-3; TRBD1 is a possible D gene (6 bases). Looked up from germline, CDR1 is MNHEY and CDR2 is SMNVEV (reference sequence). The CDR3 is 14 amino acids. Trimming cost V 5 bases and J 4 bases, with 13 bases left between them. CDR3 nucleotides: TGTGCCAGCAGTCCGCAGGGGTTCGCAGATACGCAGTATTTT. Its translation is CASSPQGFADTQYF.

The CDR3 coding sequence is TGTGCCAGTTCCTCCGGGACAACCACCGCCCTCTATGGCTACACCTTC. Protein: CASSSGTTTALYGYTF. This sequence joins TRBV19 and TRBJ1-2; maybe TRBD1 (6 bases). The ends were cut back, 8 bases at V and 4 bases at J, with 23 bases in the middle. The CDR3 is 16 amino acids. Germline assignment: CDR1 LNHDA and CDR2 SQIVND (reference sequence).

This clone was detected only once. This rearrangement joins TRBV6-6 to TRBJ2-2; D gene unclear. CDR1 and CDR2 (germline): MNHNY, SVGAGI (reference sequence). V was clipped by 2 bases and J by 5 bases, with 6 bases between them. The CDR3 runs to 13 residues. The CDR3 is CASSYLTTGELFF. The CDR3 region has the DNA TGTGCCAGCAGTTACCTGACAACCGGGGAGCTGTTTTTT.

V and J are TRBV23-1 and TRBJ2-1, with a weak D call TRBD2 (5 bases). TRBV23-1 is classed as an ORF, of uncertain function. CDR3 size: 17 residues. The ends were cut back, 4 bases at V and 0 bases at J, with 16 bases in the middle. The CDR3 DNA sequence: TGCGCCAGCAGTCCCCCTCAGGTAGCGAACTCCTACAATGAGCAGTTCTTC. This encodes CASSPPQVANSYNEQFF.

The chain joins TRBV2 to TRBJ1-6; 10 bases map to TRBD1. V trimming: 6 bases; J trimming: 10 bases; junction bases outside the gene matches: 6. The CDR3 is 14 residues long. The germline CDR1 and CDR2 sequences are SNHLY and FYNNEI. CDR3 sequence reads: CASSGQGVGSPLHF. DNA of the CDR3: TGTGCCAGCAGCGGACAGGGGGTAGGGTCACCCCTCCACTTT.

The chain has TRBV5-6 and TRBJ2-7, with 8 bases fitting TRBD1. V gave up 2 bases and J gave up 3 bases; unmatched junction bases: 4. CDR3 length equals 14 residues. Germline lookup yields CDR1 SGHDT and CDR2 YYEEEE. CDR3 coding DNA: TGTGCCAGCAGCTTTGGGACAGGTTTCTACGAGCAGTACTTC. As protein: CASSFGTGFYEQYF.

V and J are TRBV5-4 and TRBJ1-2, with D tentatively TRBD1 (5 bases). The CDR3 is 15 residues long. Germline loops: CDR1 SGHNT, CDR2 YYREEE (reference sequence). V lost 1 base, J lost 5 bases, and 15 bases lay in between. The chain's CDR3 is CASSLRKEGQYGYTF. DNA of the CDR3: TGTGCCAGCAGCTTGAGGAAGGAGGGGCAATATGGCTACACCTTC.

The rearrangement links TRBV6-5 to TRBJ1-1; D possibly corresponds to TRBD1 (5 bases). The germline gives CDR1 MNHEY, CDR2 SVGAGI. V gave up 8 bases and J gave up 10 bases, with 17 bases separating them. This CDR3 has 12 amino acids. The chain's CDR3 is CASRQGARGAFF. For the CDR3, the DNA is TGTGCCAGCCGGCAAGGGGCGAGGGGAGCTTTCTTT.

The chain is built from TRBV9 and TRBJ1-1; D unclear. CDR3 size: 16 residues. Trimming shortened V by 4 bases and J by 4 bases, and 20 bases separated the two germline ends. Germline loops: CDR1 SGDLS, CDR2 YYNGEE. CDR3 nucleotides: TGTGCCAGCAGCCAAGGTTCCACTCGGGCCCCCACTGAAGCTTTCTTT. Its translation: CASSQGSTRAPTEAFF.

This chain connects TRBV7-2 to TRBJ1-5; D is ambiguous. In germline, CDR1 is SGHTA, CDR2 FQGNSA. V was cut by 5 bases and J by 6 bases, with 11 bases left in between. This CDR3 is 13 amino acids long. Written as DNA, the CDR3 is TGTGCCAGCAGCGAAAGGGTTCTTCAGCCCCAGCATTTT. It encodes CASSERVLQPQHF.

J is TRBJ1-1 and V is TRBV6-6, with D possibly being TRBD1 (5 bases). V was shortened by 5 bases and J by 1 base, with 14 bases between the two germline ends. The germline V gene encodes CDR1 MNHNY and CDR2 SVGAGI (reference sequence). The CDR3 runs 15 residues. This CDR3 reads CASSLLGLTNTEAFF. The CDR3, as DNA: TGTGCCAGCAGTCTTTTGGGACTTACGAACACTGAAGCTTTCTTT.

The rearrangement joins TRBV6-5 to TRBJ1-2; no reliable D call. This CDR3 has 12 residues. Germline CDR1 MNHEY, CDR2 SVGAGI. V shed 8 bases and J shed 1 base, with 8 bases lying between them. This CDR3 is CASVSLNYGYTF. The DNA for the CDR3 is TGTGCCAGCGTTAGTCTTAACTATGGCTACACCTTC.

The chain has TRBV4-1 and TRBJ1-1, with D uncertain. The V gene's germline CDR1 is MGHRA and CDR2 YSYEKL. Trimming took 1 base from V and 0 from J, leaving 9 bases between them. This CDR3 is 15 amino acids long. CDR3 sequence reads: CASSQGYSMNTEAFF. In DNA, the CDR3 is TGCGCCAGCAGCCAAGGCTACAGTATGAACACTGAAGCTTTCTTT.

This clone was recorded a few times. The V and J genes are TRBV2 and TRBJ2-1; a possible D gene is TRBD1 (5 bases). The CDR3 extends over 12 amino acids. V shed 10 bases and J shed 5 bases, with 12 bases lying between them. CDR1 and CDR2 (germline): SNHLY, FYNNEI. The CDR3 coding sequence is TGTGCCACCAGCACGACAGACAATGAGCAGTTCTTC. This translates into CATSTTDNEQFF.